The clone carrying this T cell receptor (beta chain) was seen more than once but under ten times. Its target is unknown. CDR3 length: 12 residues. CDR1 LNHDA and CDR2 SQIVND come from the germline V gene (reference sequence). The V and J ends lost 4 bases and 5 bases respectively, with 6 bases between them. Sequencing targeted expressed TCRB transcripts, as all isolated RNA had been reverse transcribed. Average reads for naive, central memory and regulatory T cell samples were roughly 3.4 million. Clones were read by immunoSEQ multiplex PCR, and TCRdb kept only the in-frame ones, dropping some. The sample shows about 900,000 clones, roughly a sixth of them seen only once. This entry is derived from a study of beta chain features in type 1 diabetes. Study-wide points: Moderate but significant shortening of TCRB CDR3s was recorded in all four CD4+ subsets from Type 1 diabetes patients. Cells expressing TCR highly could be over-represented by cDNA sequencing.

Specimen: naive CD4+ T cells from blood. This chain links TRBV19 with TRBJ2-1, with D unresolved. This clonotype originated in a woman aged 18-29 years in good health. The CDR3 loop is CASSKLNNEQFF. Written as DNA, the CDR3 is TGTGCCAGTAGTAAACTGAACAATGAGCAGTTCTTC. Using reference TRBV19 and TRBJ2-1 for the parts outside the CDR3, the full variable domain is DGGITQSPKYLFRKEGQNVTLSCEQNLNHDAMYWYRQDPGQGLRLIYYSQIVNDFQKGDIAEGYSVSREKKESFPLTVTSAQKNPTAFYLCASSKLNNEQFFGPGTRLTVL.